This T cell receptor (beta chain) emerged from a study of immune heterogeneity within non-small cell lung tumors. The study's findings and limits: Higher local tumor mutational burden went with moderately higher local T-cell clonality, R 0.3 to 0.35. While identical dominant CDR3 beta clonotypes recurred across tumor sites within a patient, high-frequency clones unique to individual sites also appeared.

Template material for each sample was 600 to 750 ng of bulk tumor genomic DNA. Several spatially distant biopsies were obtained per primary tumor intraoperatively. Untreated, newly diagnosed non-small cell lung cancer patients underwent curative surgery. Amplification of the TCR beta CDR3 was achieved through multiplex PCR with 32 V and 13 J primers. MiXCR was run by TCRdb on the multiplex PCR reads, yielding one entry per CDR3 protein. The data hold about 22,000 distinct CDR3 sequences, with 25% to 30% observed a single time. This clonotype was observed a few times. The antigen is not known. This CDR3 has 14 residues. The germline gives CDR1 SGHRS, CDR2 YFSETQ. J was trimmed by 4 bases and V by 0 bases; bases with no gene match: 3.

The source material was lung tumor tissue. This receptor was identified in a man aged 35-49 years with non-small cell lung cancer. V usage is TRBV5-1 and J usage is TRBJ1-2; 7 bases are shared with TRBD1. The CDR3 region has the DNA TGCGCCAGCAGCTTGGGACAGGGCGGCTATGGCTACACCTTC. It specifies CASSLGQGGYGYTF.